This TCR beta chain was identified during a study of T cells in Graves' hyperthyroidism and ophthalmopathy. This clonotype was picked up a small number of times. Amplified regions were TCR beta CDR3 sequences from RNA transcripts. HTBI primers were employed in a first-round RT-PCR of the TCR CDR3. MiXCR, run by TCRdb on the multiplex PCR reads, gives a single entry per CDR3 protein. This table has 370,000 or so distinct CDR3 sequences, 15% to 17% appearing once. Trimming stripped 5 bases from V and 0 bases from J, with 14 bases between. This CDR3 spans 16 amino acids. The germline V gene encodes CDR1 LGHNT and CDR2 FRNRAP.

This clonotype originated in a woman between 18 and 30 years old with Graves' hyperthyroidism that later progressed to Graves' ophthalmopathy. The chain recombines TRBV12-5 with TRBJ1-3, with a possible D match to TRBD1 (5 bases). Material for sequencing was blood. The CDR3 protein is CASGTGTDLSGNTIYF. CDR3 bases: TGTGCTAGTGGTACCGGGACGGATCTCTCTGGAAACACCATATATTTT.